Following are 28 T cell receptor beta chains from one sample sequenced in a study of identical twins' blood T cells. MiXCR, run by TCRdb on the 5' RACE reads, gives a single entry per CDR3 protein. This table holds 300,000 to 400,000 distinct CDR3 sequences, roughly 27% found once. Sequencing was done on a sample of PBMCs. Receptors originate from a woman aged 18-55 years in good health.

A few counts support this clonotype. V and J are TRBV4-3 and TRBJ2-3; possibly TRBD2 for D (6 bases). V shed 0 bases and J shed 5 bases, with 15 bases lying between them. The CDR3 length is 16 residues. The germline V gene has CDR1 LGHNA and CDR2 YSLEER. The CDR3 here is CASSQDPTEGGDTQYF. DNA for the CDR3: TGCGCCAGCAGCCAAGATCCGACGGAGGGAGGAGATACGCAGTATTTT.

This clonotype was seen more than once but under ten times. V is TRBV7-9 and J is TRBJ1-1; no reliable D call. This CDR3 is 16 amino acids long. The germline V and J ends were trimmed by 7 bases and 3 bases, with 21 bases remaining between them. Looked up from germline, CDR1 is SEHNR and CDR2 is FQNEAQ (reference sequence). The CDR3 spells CASTLSNGWRHTEAFF. The CDR3 nucleotides read TGTGCCAGCACCCTAAGTAATGGTTGGAGACACACTGAAGCTTTCTTT.

This clonotype was seen repeatedly, ten times or more. This rearrangement joins TRBV6-4 to TRBJ2-3, with D possibly TRBD2 on 7 matching bases. V lost 2 bases and J 3 bases, leaving 15 bases between the germline ends. Germline-derived CDR1 and CDR2 are MRHNA and SNTAGT. The CDR3 loop spans 16 amino acids. This CDR3 reads CASSDPPGGQTDTQYF. The CDR3 DNA reads as TGTGCCAGCAGTGACCCCCCGGGGGGACAAACAGATACGCAGTATTTT.

V and J are TRBV11-2 and TRBJ1-2; D not certain. The CDR3 covers 14 residues. The germline V gene has CDR1 SGHAT and CDR2 FQNNGV. V lost 2 bases and J lost 0, with 7 bases in between. The CDR3 loop is CASSLHRANYGYTF. The CDR3 nucleotides read TGTGCCAGCAGCTTACACAGAGCTAACTATGGCTACACCTTC. Using reference TRBV11-2 and TRBJ1-2 for the parts outside the CDR3, the full variable domain is EAGVAQSPRYKIIEKRQSVAFWCNPISGHATLYWYQQILGQGPKLLIQFQNNGVVDDSQLPKDRFSAERLKGVDSTLKIQPAKLEDSAVYLCASSLHRANYGYTFGSGTRLTVV.

Only a few counts were recorded for this clonotype. The chain is built from TRBV7-2 and TRBJ1-1; no firm D call. The CDR3 length is 18 residues. Per the germline V gene, CDR1 is SGHTA and CDR2 is FQGNSA. V was shortened by 1 base and J by 0 bases, with 18 bases between the two germline ends. CDR3 residues: CASSLEPRIGQMNTEAFF. In nucleotides, the CDR3 is TGTGCCAGCAGCTTAGAACCCCGGATTGGGCAGATGAACACTGAAGCTTTCTTT. The whole variable domain, remainder taken from reference TRBV7-2 and TRBJ1-1, is GAGVSQSPSNKVTEKGKDVELRCDPISGHTALYWYRQSLGQGLEFLIYFQGNSAPDKSGLPSDRFSAERTGGSVSTLTIQRTQQEDSAVYLCASSLEPRIGQMNTEAFFGQGTRLTVV.

This clonotype was counted between two and nine times. The V call is TRBV19, the J call TRBJ1-2, with no clear D. Trimming removed 1 base at V and 3 bases at J, with 12 bases between. The CDR3 covers 15 residues. The germline V gene encodes CDR1 LNHDA and CDR2 SQIVND (reference sequence). The CDR3 loop reads CASSIAPDGYYGYTF. CDR3 DNA: TGTGCCAGTAGTATAGCCCCTGACGGGTACTATGGCTACACCTTC.

Turning to this clonotype: It may be a read error: a sequence one base away is much more abundant. CDR3: CAGSTGLTEAFF. CDR3 sequence (DNA): TGCGCCGGCAGTACGGGTCTCACTGAAGCTTTCTTT. This rearrangement joins TRBV5-1 to TRBJ1-1; no clear D gene. Germline V gives CDR1 SGHRS, CDR2 YFSETQ. The CDR3 loop spans 12 amino acids.

Remarks on this clonotype: A single base separates this from a much larger clone, so it may be a read error. This rearrangement joins TRBV6-5 to TRBJ1-1; D unclear. This CDR3 region has 13 residues. CDR1 is MNHEY and CDR2 is SVGAGI in the germline V gene. The CDR3 sequence: CVSETVTHTEAFF. The CDR3 DNA is TGTGTCAGTGAGACGGTTACTCACACTGAAGCTTTCTTT.

The genes are TRBV20-1 and TRBJ1-2; TRBD1 might be the D (6 bases). The CDR3 has 14 amino acids. The germline V and J ends were trimmed by 4 bases and 1 base, with 13 bases remaining between them. Germline loops: CDR1 DFQATT, CDR2 SNEGSKA (reference sequence). Here the CDR3 reads CSATRGGDNYGYTF. The CDR3, as DNA: TGCAGTGCTACGAGAGGGGGGGATAACTATGGCTACACCTTC.

In its sample, this clonotype was seen a few times. This sequence joins TRBV7-9 and TRBJ1-1, with TRBD1 as a possible D gene (5 bases). Germline lookup yields CDR1 SEHNR and CDR2 FQNEAQ (reference sequence). CDR3 size: 15 residues. V was pared by 6 bases and J by 3 bases, with 17 bases between. CDR3 region: CASSQNGGPYTEAFF. DNA of the CDR3: TGTGCCAGCAGTCAAAACGGGGGACCGTACACTGAAGCTTTCTTT.

This clonotype was observed a handful of times. This chain joins TRBV29-1 and TRBJ1-2; D ambiguous. This CDR3 is built from 9 residues. Germline V gene data show CDR1 as SQVTM and CDR2 as ANQGSEA. The germline V and J ends were trimmed by 3 bases and 8 bases, with 4 bases remaining between them. CDR3 amino acids: CSVEEGYTF. CDR3 nucleotide sequence: TGCAGCGTTGAGGAAGGCTACACCTTC.

The V and J genes are TRBV12-5 and TRBJ1-5; D call uncertain. Trimming took off 3 bases at V and 3 bases at J, with 9 bases between the two ends. CDR1 and CDR2 (germline): LGHNT, FRNRAP. The CDR3 sequence is 14 residues long. The CDR3: CASGLSSYNQPQHF. CDR3 bases: TGTGCTAGTGGTTTAAGCAGTTACAATCAGCCCCAGCATTTT.

The chain links TRBV5-1 to TRBJ1-2, with D possibly being TRBD1 (6 bases). The CDR3 has 14 amino acids. The V gene lost 0 bases and the J gene lost 5 bases, with 11 bases spanning the gap. CDR1 is SGHRS and CDR2 is YFSETQ in the germline V gene. CDR3 DNA sequence: TGCGCCAGCAGCTTGGGACAGGTTAAGTATGGCTACACCTTC. Its translation is CASSLGQVKYGYTF. Filled out from reference TRBV5-1 and TRBJ1-2, the complete variable domain reads KAGVTQTPRYLIKTRGQQVTLSCSPISGHRSVSWYQQTPGQGLQFLFEYFSETQRNKGNFPGRFSGRQFSNSRSEMNVSTLELGDSALYLCASSLGQVKYGYTFGSGTRLTVV.

The J gene is TRBJ1-1, the V gene TRBV20-1; D is unresolved. Germline values: CDR1 DFQATT, CDR2 SNEGSKA (reference sequence). This CDR3 has 14 amino acids. V lost 0 bases and J lost 7, with 15 bases in between. CDR3 loop: CSAREVGYHYEAFF. Here the CDR3 DNA reads TGCAGTGCTAGAGAAGTAGGGTACCACTATGAAGCTTTCTTT.

The chain links TRBV2 to TRBJ1-5; maybe TRBD1 (5 bases). The germline gives CDR1 SNHLY, CDR2 FYNNEI. CDR3 length: 13 residues. V was clipped by 7 bases and J by 9 bases, with 16 bases between them. The CDR3 DNA is TGTGCCAGCACCTCAAACGGGGCGAGGCCCCAGCATTTT. As protein: CASTSNGARPQHF.

The rearrangement links TRBV10-3 to TRBJ2-5; 7 bases are shared with TRBD1. Per germline, CDR1 ENHRY and CDR2 SYGVKD. The CDR3 spans 16 residues. Trimming at V came to 3 bases and at J to 5 bases, leaving 12 bases not matched to a gene. In DNA, the CDR3 is TGTGCCATCAGTGAATCTAACAGGGGAGTTTGGGAGACCCAGTACTTC. This gives the protein CAISESNRGVWETQYF.

The chain joins TRBV4-3 to TRBJ2-7; TRBD1 matches at 7 bases. CDR1 and CDR2 (germline): LGHNA, YSLEER. Trimming removed 1 base from V and 5 bases from J; junction bases left unmatched: 8. The CDR3 consists of 15 residues. DNA of the CDR3: TGCGCCAGCAGCCAAGCCCACAGGGGATTTAACGAGCAGTACTTC. Translated, it gives CASSQAHRGFNEQYF.

J is TRBJ2-1 and V is TRBV27, with 7 bases that match TRBD2. Germline CDR1 is MNHEY and CDR2 is SMNVEV (reference sequence). V dropped 6 bases and J dropped 2; count of bases not matched to a gene: 7. The CDR3 runs to 15 residues. Here the CDR3 DNA reads TGTGCCAGCAGCCGGGGAGCGGGACCCTACAATGAGCAGTTCTTC. It yields the protein CASSRGAGPYNEQFF.

This clonotype was seen only a few times. V is TRBV12-3 or TRBV12-4 and J is TRBJ1-6; D remains unclear. The V end lost 1 base, the J end lost 10 bases, and 8 bases lay between the germline ends. The CDR3 totals 13 residues. The CDR3 reads CASSLVARSPLHF. In DNA, the CDR3 is TGTGCCAGCAGTTTAGTGGCCCGGTCACCCCTCCACTTT.

This sequence joins TRBV20-1 and TRBJ2-2; D remains ambiguous. Trimming cost V 2 bases and J 4 bases, with 5 bases left between them. This CDR3 has 12 amino acids. Germline assignment: CDR1 DFQATT and CDR2 SNEGSKA (reference sequence). The CDR3 protein is CSARIPTGELFF. CDR3 DNA: TGCAGTGCTAGAATCCCCACCGGGGAGCTGTTTTTT.

The chain is built from TRBV3-1 and TRBJ1-1; D uncertain. CDR1 and CDR2 from the germline V gene are LGHDT and YNNKEL (reference sequence). This CDR3 has 12 amino acids. V was pared by 3 bases and J by 5 bases, with 7 bases between. The CDR3: CASSQGKTEAFF. Written as DNA, the CDR3 is TGTGCCAGCAGCCAGGGGAAGACTGAAGCTTTCTTT.

This clonotype was seen repeatedly, ten times or more. The chain links TRBV20-1 to TRBJ1-1; D is uncertain. The germline gives CDR1 DFQATT, CDR2 SNEGSKA (reference sequence). Trimming shortened V by 4 bases and J by 4 bases, and 13 bases separated the two germline ends. The CDR3 is 13 residues long. CDR3 region: CSATEGSGTEAFF. The CDR3 DNA follows: TGCAGTGCTACCGAGGGATCGGGCACTGAAGCTTTCTTT.

This chain uses TRBV3-1 with TRBJ2-3; D call uncertain. Trimming stripped 4 bases from V and 0 bases from J, with 11 bases between. The germline CDR1 and CDR2 sequences are LGHDT and YNNKEL (reference sequence). The CDR3 is 15 residues long. CDR3 nucleotide sequence: TGTGCCAGCAGCCCGTTTCGTCGGAGCACAGATACGCAGTATTTT. Its translation: CASSPFRRSTDTQYF.

The sample holds a few counts of this clonotype. The chain employs TRBV20-1 and TRBJ2-5; 12 nucleotides match TRBD2. CDR3 length: 14 amino acids. CDR1 DFQATT and CDR2 SNEGSKA come from the germline V gene (reference sequence). Trimming took 7 bases from V and 4 from J; bases not matched to a gene: 7. The CDR3 loop is CSVPGLAGGETQYF. The CDR3 region has the DNA TGCAGTGTGCCGGGACTAGCGGGTGGAGAGACCCAGTACTTC.

This clonotype was detected only once. This chain joins TRBV6-6 and TRBJ2-1; D is perhaps TRBD2 (5 bases). Germline assignment: CDR1 MNHNY and CDR2 SVGAGI (reference sequence). The CDR3 runs to 12 residues. Trimming removed 2 bases at V and 6 bases at J, with 5 bases between. DNA for the CDR3: TGTGCCAGCAGTTACGAGGGCAATGAGCAGTTCTTC. As protein: CASSYEGNEQFF.

V usage is TRBV20-1 and J usage is TRBJ1-4; 7 nucleotides align to TRBD1. V gave up 5 bases and J gave up 5 bases; unmatched junction bases: 11. The germline V gene encodes CDR1 DFQATT and CDR2 SNEGSKA (reference sequence). The CDR3 contains 15 residues. The CDR3 sequence is CSAGTGTAKNEKLFF. In DNA, the CDR3 is TGCAGTGCTGGGACCGGGACAGCGAAGAATGAAAAACTGTTTTTT.

There are many counts of this clonotype. This chain connects TRBV5-1 to TRBJ2-3, with TRBD2 matching over 8 bases. Germline V gene sequence: CDR1 SGHRS, CDR2 YFSETQ. The CDR3 contains 15 residues. V lost 2 bases to trimming and J lost 5 bases; unmatched junction nucleotides: 7. The CDR3 loop reads CASSFEGLDLDTQYF. CDR3 coding DNA: TGCGCCAGCAGCTTTGAGGGACTAGATTTAGATACGCAGTATTTT.

This clonotype was counted between two and nine times. This rearrangement joins TRBV7-9 to TRBJ1-2, with unresolved D. CDR3 length: 13 residues. Germline CDR1 SEHNR, CDR2 FQNEAQ (reference sequence). V lost 6 bases to trimming and J lost 6 bases, with 14 bases between them. CDR3 region: CASSQQDLHGYTF. The CDR3 coding sequence is TGTGCCAGCAGTCAGCAGGACCTTCATGGCTACACCTTC.